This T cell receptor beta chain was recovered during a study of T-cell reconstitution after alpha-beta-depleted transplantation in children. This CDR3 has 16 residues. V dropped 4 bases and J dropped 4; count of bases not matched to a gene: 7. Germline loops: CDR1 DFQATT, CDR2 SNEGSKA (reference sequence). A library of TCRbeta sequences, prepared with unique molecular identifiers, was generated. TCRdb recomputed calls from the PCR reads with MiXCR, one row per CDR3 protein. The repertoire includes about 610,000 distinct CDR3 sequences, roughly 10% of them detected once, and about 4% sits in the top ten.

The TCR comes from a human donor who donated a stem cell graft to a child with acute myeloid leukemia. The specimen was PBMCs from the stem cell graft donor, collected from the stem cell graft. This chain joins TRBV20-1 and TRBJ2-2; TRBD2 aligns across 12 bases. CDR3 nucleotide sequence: TGCAGTGCTACACTAGCGGGAGGCAGGGCCACCGGGGAGCTGTTTTTT. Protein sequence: CSATLAGGRATGELFF.